These 32 T cell receptor beta chains were sequenced from one sample in a study of T cell repertoires in cytomegalovirus infection. TCRdb reprocessed the reads with MiXCR, giving one entry per CDR3 protein. The sample has approximately 490,000 distinct CDR3 sequences, around 10% seen once. Sample: PBMCs. These receptors were taken from a human donor in good health (CMV status not recorded). Some clones in this sample may be carry-over from other donors' samples.

This clonotype occurred many times. V is TRBV7-3 and J is TRBJ2-1; D is uncertain. Trimming cost V 5 bases and J 2 bases, with 13 bases left between them. Germline V gives CDR1 SGHTA, CDR2 FQGTGA. CDR3 size: 15 residues. CDR3 loop: CASSMPASTYNEQFF. The CDR3 region has the DNA TGTGCCAGCAGCATGCCCGCCTCGACCTACAATGAGCAGTTCTTC. Supplemented by reference TRBV7-3 and TRBJ2-1, the full variable domain reads GAGVSQTPSNKVTEKGKYVELRCDPISGHTALYWYRQSLGQGPEFLIYFQGTGAADDSGLPNDRFFAVRPEGSVSTLKIQRTERGDSAVYLCASSMPASTYNEQFFGPGTRLTVL.

This clonotype occurred a few times. J is TRBJ1-2 and V is TRBV3-1; tentatively, D is TRBD1 (5 bases). V gave up 5 bases and J gave up 4 bases, with 14 bases separating them. The V gene's germline CDR1 is LGHDT and CDR2 YNNKEL (reference sequence). CDR3 length: 14 residues. The CDR3 region is CASSVEEGVYGYTF. As DNA, the CDR3 is TGTGCCAGCAGCGTAGAGGAAGGGGTCTATGGCTACACCTTC.

This clonotype has at least ten counts. The genes are TRBV28 and TRBJ2-3; TRBD1 matches at 9 bases. Germline CDR1 and CDR2: MDHEN and SYDVKM. CDR3 size: 15 residues. The junction had 11 bases not matched to a gene; V was cut back by 5 bases and J by 8 bases. CDR3 coding DNA: TGTGCCAGCAGTCCGGGACAGGGCGGAGTAGGTACGCAGTATTTT. Its translation: CASSPGQGGVGTQYF.

Ten or more counts support this clonotype. The chain uses TRBV7-2 and TRBJ2-1; TRBD2 matches 9 bases. CDR3 length: 13 amino acids. Unmatched junction bases numbered 5, after V lost 0 bases and J lost 14 bases. Germline-derived CDR1 and CDR2 are SGHTA and FQGNSA. The CDR3 nucleotides read TGTGCCAGCAGCTTAGCGGCCAGCGGGAGGAAGTTCTTC. Protein sequence: CASSLAASGRKFF. The full variable domain, rest sourced from reference TRBV7-2 and TRBJ2-1, is GAGVSQSPSNKVTEKGKDVELRCDPISGHTALYWYRQSLGQGLEFLIYFQGNSAPDKSGLPSDRFSAERTGGSVSTLTIQRTQQEDSAVYLCASSLAASGRKFFGPGTRLTVL.

Many counts were recorded for this clonotype. This chain connects TRBV20-1 to TRBJ2-3; D call uncertain. The CDR3 extends over 13 amino acids. Germline lookup yields CDR1 DFQATT and CDR2 SNEGSKA (reference sequence). Trimming pared 3 bases from V and 0 bases from J, leaving 7 bases between. For the CDR3, the DNA is TGCAGTGCTAGCAGTCGGAGCACAGATACGCAGTATTTT. This gives the protein CSASSRSTDTQYF.

This clonotype was picked up many times. The J gene is TRBJ2-5, the V gene TRBV7-8; 9 bases align to TRBD1. This CDR3 is built from 15 residues. V lost 5 bases, J lost 2 bases, and 6 bases stayed unmatched. Germline V gene sequence: CDR1 SGHVS, CDR2 FQNEAQ. CDR3 protein: CASSAGDRVQETQYF. Written as DNA, the CDR3 is TGTGCCAGCAGCGCTGGGGACAGGGTGCAAGAGACCCAGTACTTC.

This clonotype was observed at least ten times. The genes are TRBV5-4 and TRBJ2-5, with D perhaps matching TRBD1 (5 bases). This CDR3 has 15 amino acids. The V end was cut by 4 bases, the J end by 2 bases, with 15 bases between. Germline-derived CDR1 and CDR2 are SGHNT and YYREEE (reference sequence). The CDR3 reads CASSGRTMAQETQYF. Written as DNA, the CDR3 is TGTGCCAGCAGCGGACGGACAATGGCACAAGAGACCCAGTACTTC.

This clonotype was counted ten times or more. The chain carries TRBV19 and TRBJ1-1, with D uncertain. V shed 5 bases and J shed 8 bases, with 21 bases lying between them. Germline V lookup: CDR1 LNHDA, CDR2 SQIVND (reference sequence). The CDR3 length is 15 residues. The DNA for the CDR3 is TGTGCCAGTAGTGGAAAGGACCGCCGCTTCTCGGAAGCTTTCTTT. It yields the protein CASSGKDRRFSEAFF.

The chain employs TRBV5-4 and TRBJ2-7; D is undetermined. Trimming removed 1 base from V and 3 bases from J, with 8 bases in between. CDR1 and CDR2 (germline): SGHNT, YYREEE (reference sequence). CDR3 size: 13 residues. CDR3 sequence: CASSLNLGYEQYF. CDR3 bases: TGTGCCAGCAGCTTGAACCTGGGCTACGAGCAGTACTTC.

There are many counts of this clonotype. This chain joins TRBV2 and TRBJ2-5; 10 bases map to TRBD2. CDR1 is SNHLY and CDR2 is FYNNEI in the germline V gene. Unmatched junction bases numbered 4, after V lost 5 bases and J lost 1 base. The CDR3 covers 15 residues. The CDR3 spells CASSSERGGQETQYF. The CDR3 region has the DNA TGTGCCAGCAGTTCCGAGCGGGGGGGCCAAGAGACCCAGTACTTC.

This clonotype is medium-sized in the sample. The chain joins TRBV11-2 to TRBJ1-6, with a weak D call TRBD1 (5 bases). Trimming took 3 bases from V and 8 from J, leaving 17 bases between them. CDR3 size: 16 residues. Per germline, CDR1 SGHAT and CDR2 FQNNGV. The CDR3 DNA sequence: TGTGCCAGCAGCTTTTCCCCGGGACGGGGGGATTCACCCCTCCACTTT. Protein: CASSFSPGRGDSPLHF.

The genes are TRBV5-6 and TRBJ1-1; the D is unclear. CDR1 and CDR2 from the germline V gene are SGHDT and YYEEEE. Trimming cost V 3 bases and J 10 bases, with 13 bases left between them. The CDR3 is 12 amino acids. The CDR3 DNA is TGTGCCAGCAGCTCCCAGCGACGGGTAGCTTTCTTT. Protein: CASSSQRRVAFF. The full variable domain, in which reference TRBV5-6 and TRBJ1-1 provide the parts outside the CDR3, is DAGVTQSPTHLIKTRGQQVTLRCSPKSGHDTVSWYQQALGQGPQFIFQYYEEEERQRGNFPDRFSGHQFPNYSSELNVNALLLGDSALYLCASSSQRRVAFFGQGTRLTVV.

This clonotype was counted many times. This chain uses TRBV12-3 or TRBV12-4 with TRBJ1-4; D gene ambiguous. The V gene lost 6 bases and the J gene lost 3 bases, with 17 bases spanning the gap. This CDR3 has 16 amino acids. The DNA for the CDR3 is TGTGCCAGCAGCGACGCAGTTTTAACATCTAATGAAAAACTGTTTTTT. Protein product: CASSDAVLTSNEKLFF.

This clonotype has just a few counts. The gene calls are TRBV4-1 and TRBJ1-2; D not certain. The CDR3 covers 15 residues. Germline V gene data show CDR1 as MGHRA and CDR2 as YSYEKL. The V and J ends lost 1 base and 2 bases respectively, with 11 bases between them. The chain's CDR3 is CASSQAGRNNYGYTF. CDR3 bases: TGCGCCAGCAGCCAAGCCGGACGGAACAACTATGGCTACACCTTC.

This clonotype was found many times. The rearrangement uses TRBV6-6 and TRBJ1-1; D is perhaps TRBD1 (5 bases). Germline CDR1 and CDR2: MNHNY and SVGAGI (reference sequence). The CDR3 consists of 14 residues. The V end lost 5 bases, the J end lost 5 bases, and 15 bases lay between the germline ends. The CDR3 loop reads CASSGLGGGTEAFF. The CDR3 DNA follows: TGTGCCAGCAGTGGACTGGGGGGTGGGACTGAAGCTTTCTTT.

V is TRBV7-8 and J is TRBJ2-5, with 7 bases fitting TRBD2. The CDR3 has 14 amino acids. Germline V CDR1 and CDR2: SGHVS, FQNEAQ. Losses at the gene ends were 2 bases for V and 5 bases for J; bases not matched to a gene: 5. The CDR3 loop reads CASSLREGAETQYF. The DNA for the CDR3 is TGTGCCAGCAGCTTAAGGGAGGGCGCGGAGACCCAGTACTTC. Based on the CDR3 plus reference TRBV7-8 and TRBJ2-5, the full variable domain is GAGVSQSPRYKVAKRGQDVALRCDPISGHVSLFWYQQALGQGPEFLTYFQNEAQLDKSGLPSDRFFAERPEGSVSTLKIQRTQQEDSAVYLCASSLREGAETQYFGPGTRLLVL.

V usage is TRBV9 and J usage is TRBJ2-1, with D perhaps matching TRBD1 or TRBD2 (5 bases each). Per germline, CDR1 SGDLS and CDR2 YYNGEE. Between the trimmed V and J ends, which lost 1 base and 4 bases, there was a span of 12 bases. The CDR3 extends over 15 amino acids. The CDR3 loop is CASSVLPGPYNEQFF. The DNA for the CDR3 is TGTGCCAGCAGCGTATTACCGGGGCCGTACAATGAGCAGTTCTTC.

This clonotype was picked up many times. The gene calls are TRBV7-8 and TRBJ2-1; D uncertain. This CDR3 has 14 residues. Per germline, CDR1 SGHVS and CDR2 FQNEAQ. Trimming shortened V by 4 bases and J by 5 bases, and 12 bases separated the two germline ends. The CDR3 protein is CASSSLGINNEQFF. As DNA, the CDR3 is TGTGCCAGCAGCTCCCTGGGCATTAACAATGAGCAGTTCTTC.

This clonotype turned up a few times. This sequence joins TRBV5-1 and TRBJ1-1; the D gene is possibly TRBD1 (5 bases). Trimming took off 0 bases at V and 5 bases at J, with 17 bases between the two ends. Per the germline V gene, CDR1 is SGHRS and CDR2 is YFSETQ. There are 16 residues in the CDR3. CDR3 in amino acids: CASSLGGTDLGTEAFF. Written as DNA, the CDR3 is TGCGCCAGCAGCTTGGGGGGGACTGACCTAGGGACTGAAGCTTTCTTT.

This clonotype has a count of ten or more. The chain combines TRBV6-2 or TRBV6-3 with TRBJ2-7; 11 nucleotides align to TRBD1. This CDR3 has 14 residues. Unmatched junction bases numbered 9, after V lost 8 bases and J lost 6 bases. From germline, CDR1 is MNHEY and CDR2 SVGEGT. The CDR3 DNA reads as TGTGCCAGCCGGGACAGGGGGGGCCTCGGCGAGCAGTACTTC. This encodes CASRDRGGLGEQYF.

At least ten counts were recorded for this clonotype. The chain couples TRBV11-2 to TRBJ2-7; maybe TRBD1 (5 bases). The CDR3 is 19 amino acids. Germline CDR1 is SGHAT and CDR2 is FQNNGV. Deletions cut 2 bases from V and 7 bases from J, with 30 bases between. The CDR3 DNA follows: TGTGCCAGCAGCTTATGGGGTCGGGCCGTAGACAGCCCTACGACGGAGCAGTACTTC. Protein sequence: CASSLWGRAVDSPTTEQYF.

This clonotype was counted at least ten times. This chain connects TRBV7-8 to TRBJ1-2; D uncertain. Germline V CDR1 and CDR2: SGHVS, FQNEAQ. Trimming removed 4 bases from V and 8 bases from J, with 17 bases in between. The CDR3 contains 14 residues. The CDR3 region is CASSSPPRYGGYTF. In nucleotides, the CDR3 is TGTGCCAGCAGCTCCCCCCCGAGGTACGGAGGCTACACCTTC.

This clonotype was found a few times. The V call is TRBV5-1, the J call TRBJ1-2; D ambiguous. Trimming took 2 bases from V and 2 from J, leaving 10 bases between them. The CDR3 contains 14 residues. Germline V gene data show CDR1 as SGHRS and CDR2 as YFSETQ. The CDR3 nucleotides read TGCGCCAGCAGCTTAGAGGGAAACAACTATGGCTACACCTTC. Translated: CASSLEGNNYGYTF.

This clonotype was recorded at least ten times. V and J are TRBV18 and TRBJ1-5; tentative D call: TRBD1 (6 bases). Trimming stripped 6 bases from V and 1 base from J, with 19 bases between. Germline V gene data show CDR1 as KGHSH and CDR2 as LQKENI. The CDR3 is 17 residues long. This chain's CDR3 is CASSVTGTLTSNQPQHF. CDR3 sequence (DNA): TGTGCCAGCTCGGTGACCGGGACACTCACCAGCAATCAGCCCCAGCATTTT.

This clonotype was seen repeatedly, ten times or more. The rearrangement uses TRBV28 and TRBJ2-1; 13 nucleotides match TRBD2. With V trimmed by 6 bases and J by 1 base, 9 bases remained unmatched. The germline CDR1 and CDR2 sequences are MDHEN and SYDVKM. The CDR3 consists of 18 residues. The CDR3 region has the DNA TGTGCCAGCAGCTCTGGACTAGCGGGAGAAAATTCCTACAATGAGCAGTTCTTC. Translated, it gives CASSSGLAGENSYNEQFF.

This clonotype appeared many times. The J gene is TRBJ2-1, the V gene TRBV7-3; 10 bases line up with TRBD2. The V gene's germline CDR1 is SGHTA and CDR2 FQGTGA. Germline trimming cut 0 bases from V and 7 bases from J; bases unmatched to any gene: 6. The CDR3 sequence is 16 residues long. The DNA of the CDR3 is TGTGCCAGCAGCTTAACGTCTAGCGGGAGCCGGAATGAGCAGTTCTTC. Protein product: CASSLTSSGSRNEQFF.

This clonotype was observed a handful of times. The chain has TRBV29-1 and TRBJ1-2; 10 bases line up with TRBD1. This CDR3 contains 16 residues. The V gene end was trimmed by 4 bases and the J gene end by 2 bases; junction bases not matched to a gene: 10. Germline V lookup: CDR1 SQVTM, CDR2 ANQGSEA. CDR3 protein: CSVALTPGQGNYGYTF. The CDR3 DNA sequence: TGCAGCGTTGCCTTAACACCGGGACAGGGGAACTATGGCTACACCTTC. Variable domain in full (rest from reference TRBV29-1 and TRBJ1-2): SAVISQKPSRDICQRGTSLTIQCQVDSQVTMMFWYRQQPGQSLTLIATANQGSEATYESGFVIDKFPISRPNLTFSTLTVSNMSPEDSSIYLCSVALTPGQGNYGYTFGSGTRLTVV.

This clonotype showed up just a few times. The J gene is TRBJ1-2, the V gene TRBV29-1, with D perhaps matching TRBD1 (5 bases). This CDR3 contains 12 residues. The ends were cut back, 4 bases at V and 8 bases at J, with 14 bases in the middle. CDR1 and CDR2 from the germline V gene are SQVTM and ANQGSEA. The CDR3 DNA follows: TGCAGCGTTGCGAGGGGAGGTGGGGGCTACACCTTC. Amino acid sequence: CSVARGGGGYTF.

Many counts were recorded for this clonotype. This chain uses TRBV6-2 or TRBV6-3 with TRBJ2-7, with a tentative D call TRBD1 (5 bases). Germline V gives CDR1 MNHEY, CDR2 SVGEGT. With 6 bases removed from V and 0 bases from J, the gap between germline ends came to 12 bases. The CDR3 has 14 amino acids. The CDR3 protein is CASRLDSVSYEQYF. Written as DNA, the CDR3 is TGTGCCAGCAGGCTCGACAGCGTCTCCTACGAGCAGTACTTC.

There are a few counts of this clonotype. This sequence joins TRBV4-2 and TRBJ2-2; 11 bases line up with TRBD2. The germline gives CDR1 LGHNA, CDR2 YNFKEQ. The CDR3 covers 17 residues. With 3 bases clipped from V and 7 bases from J, the junction kept 10 bases outside the gene matches. CDR3 sequence: CASSHLLAGGGIGELFF. Written as DNA, the CDR3 is TGTGCCAGCAGCCACCTTCTAGCGGGAGGAGGTATCGGGGAGCTGTTTTTT.

This clonotype was detected many times. The chain links TRBV20-1 to TRBJ2-3; no clear D. The germline V gene has CDR1 DFQATT and CDR2 SNEGSKA (reference sequence). V was shortened by 3 bases and J by 1 base, with 5 bases between the two germline ends. The CDR3 consists of 12 residues. The CDR3, as DNA: TGCAGTGCTAGTAGTCGCACAGATACGCAGTATTTT. It encodes CSASSRTDTQYF.

In its sample, this clonotype was seen many times. The rearrangement links TRBV20-1 to TRBJ2-1; D ambiguous. CDR3 length: 15 amino acids. Germline lookup yields CDR1 DFQATT and CDR2 SNEGSKA (reference sequence). V gave up 2 bases and J gave up 7 bases, with 18 bases separating them. The CDR3 loop is CSARMGSIRANEQFF. CDR3 nucleotides: TGCAGTGCTAGAATGGGGTCTATAAGAGCAAATGAGCAGTTCTTC.